The TCR beta chain under discussion was sequenced for a study of blood T cell repertoires in COVID-19. Study details: PBMCs, B-cell-depleted T cells, or T cells were the source of the cDNA or gDNA that made up the material.

Produced via immunoSEQ multiplex PCR; TCRdb's table is partial and in-frame only. Here the sample spans more than 65,000 clones, roughly 79% being singletons. V was cut by 4 bases and J by 3 bases, with 10 bases left in between. Germline V CDR1 and CDR2: SGDLS, YYNGEE. The CDR3 is 13 amino acids. Source material: peripheral blood. This clonotype was sampled from an older woman with acute or convalescent COVID-19. This chain links TRBV9 with TRBJ1-1, with D maybe TRBD1 (6 bases). This CDR3 reads CASSQGGDTEAFF. The DNA for the CDR3 is TGTGCCAGCAGCCAAGGGGGTGACACTGAAGCTTTCTTT.